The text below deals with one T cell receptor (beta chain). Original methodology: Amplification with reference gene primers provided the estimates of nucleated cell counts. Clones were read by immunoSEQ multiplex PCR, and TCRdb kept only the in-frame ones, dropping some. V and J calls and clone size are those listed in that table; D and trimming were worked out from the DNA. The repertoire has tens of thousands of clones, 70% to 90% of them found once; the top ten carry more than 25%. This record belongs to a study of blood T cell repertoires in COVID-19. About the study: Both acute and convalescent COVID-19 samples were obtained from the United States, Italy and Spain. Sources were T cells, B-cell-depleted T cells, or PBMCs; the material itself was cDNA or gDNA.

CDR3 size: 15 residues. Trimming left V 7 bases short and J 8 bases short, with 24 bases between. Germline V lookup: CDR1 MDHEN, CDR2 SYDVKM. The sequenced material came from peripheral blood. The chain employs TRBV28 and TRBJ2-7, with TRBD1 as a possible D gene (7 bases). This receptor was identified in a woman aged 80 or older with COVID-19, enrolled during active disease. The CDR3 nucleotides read TGTGCCAGCAAGGGGTCCGAGGGATCAGGGGGGAAGCAGTACTTC. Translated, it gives CASKGSEGSGGKQYF.